This is a list of T cell receptor beta chains from one sample in a study of Ad26.COV2.S vaccination and SARS-CoV-2 variants. TCRdb's copy holds only in-frame clones and misses some; the assay was immunoSEQ multiplex PCR. This table has a few hundred thousand clones, roughly nine tenths appearing once. The sample here was peripheral blood, taken in a trial of Ad26.COV2.S vaccine versus placebo. These receptors were collected from a person aged 18-60 years who received the Ad26.COV2.S COVID-19 vaccine or a placebo. Both conserved end residues are part of each CDR3.

>TRBJ2-5|TRBV7-9
CASSFREFYRGQETQYF
>TRBJ1-1|TRBV4-2
CASSQELGSIAEAFF
>TRBJ1-2|TRBV11-2
CASSFEGRTGYTF
>TRBJ2-5|TRBV2
CASSVIGQGAGETQYF
>TRBJ2-1|TRBV6-2/TRBV6-3
CASSIGTDSYNEQFF
>TRBJ1-2|TRBV19
CASSPENYGYTF
>TRBJ1-2|TRBV5-6
CASRLGQRSGDGYTF
>TRBJ1-3|TRBV5-1
CASSGGGVFSGNTIYF
>TRBJ2-4|TRBV30
CAWTGVAKNIQYF
>TRBJ2-3|TRBV28
CASSLGRRGGYSTDTQYF
>TRBJ2-2|TRBV6-5
CASRIVGSTGELFF
>TRBJ1-3|TRBV7-2
CASSPGGSGNTIYF
>TRBJ2-3|TRBV5-4
CASSLWGLAAGGEGTQYF
>TRBJ2-7|TRBV2
CASSAAYEQYF
>TRBJ1-2|TRBV11-2
CASSLDRGRGYTF
>TRBJ2-2|TRBV7-8
CASSSFWTSGREGRAGELFF
>TRBJ2-1|TRBV7-9
CASSSPSGVNEQFF
>TRBJ1-2|TRBV3-1/TRBV3-2
CASSRTGVYGYTF
>TRBJ1-2|TRBV7-9
CASTPEGGHYGYTF
>TRBJ2-2|TRBV6-4
CASSERGLTGELFF
>TRBJ2-1|TRBV19
CASMVRAGDEQFF
>TRBJ1-1|TRBV4-3
CASSQNRDKSNTEAFF
>TRBJ1-6|TRBV15
CATSSIPGQDSPLHF
>TRBJ2-7|TRBV14
CASSQAGAYSYEQYF
>TRBJ2-2|TRBV11-3
CASSLGGIGELFF
>TRBJ2-7|TRBV15
CATSRAQGVRYEQYF
>TRBJ2-2|TRBV3-1/TRBV3-2
CASSLLAGGPGTGELFF
>TRBJ2-5|TRBV5-1
CASSVGTSPETQYF
>TRBJ1-2|TRBV15
CATSRERAPYLVYGYTF
>TRBJ2-7|TRBV29-1
CSVDKGVAGDSYEQYF
>TRBJ2-2|TRBV3-1/TRBV3-2
CASSQVKGPVDTGELFF
>TRBJ1-1|TRBV5-6
CASSFGGANAGTEAFF
>TRBJ2-3|TRBV28
CASSRLAGGRTDTQYF
>TRBJ2-6|TRBV4-2
CASSPGPSGANVLTF
>TRBJ2-1|TRBV6-6
CASSPVTSGRGEQFF
>TRBJ2-7|TRBV4-1
CASSQGLYYEQYF
>TRBJ2-4|TRBV21-1
CASSTEGAGNIQYF
>TRBJ2-2|TRBV3-1/TRBV3-2
CASSQDHGGLARPGELFF
>TRBJ2-1|TRBV5-5
CASSLAVNEQFF
>TRBJ2-2|TRBV18
CASYLAGATGELFF
>TRBJ2-2|TRBV2
CASSEGGRVVGTGELFF
>TRBJ2-3|TRBV3-1/TRBV3-2
CASSQAGGPSDTQYF
>TRBJ1-1|TRBV30
CSWDLGGLNTEAFF
>TRBJ2-3|TRBV5-1
CASSLDPSGSTDTQYF
>TRBJ1-5|TRBV7-2
CASSLDPGQPQHF
>TRBJ2-7|TRBV27
CASGPTGFSYEQYF